One sample yielded the 8 T cell receptor beta chains listed below, sequenced in a study of CDR3 diversity in severe acne. Via MiXCR, TCRdb re-called the PCR reads, giving one row per CDR3 protein. The data show more than 85,000 distinct CDR3 sequences, with around half seen just once and roughly a tenth held by the top ten. Sample: blood. The receptors here all came from a male donor in good health, serving as a control.

This chain uses TRBV12-3 or TRBV12-4 with TRBJ2-7; D is uncertain. V lost 0 bases and J 2 bases, leaving 11 bases between the germline ends. This CDR3 is built from 15 residues. The CDR3 coding sequence is TGTGCCAGCAGTTTAGCAGGCGGAGAAACCTACGAGCAGTACTTC. It is translated as CASSLAGGETYEQYF.

The chain combines TRBV7-6 with TRBJ2-7, with 8 bases lining up with TRBD2. The J segment lost 6 bases and the V segment lost 5 bases, leaving 9 bases of the junction unmatched. This CDR3 has 14 amino acids. Germline CDR1 SGHVS, CDR2 FNYEAQ. The CDR3 sequence: CASSPNSGMGEQYF. DNA of the CDR3: TGTGCCAGCAGCCCAAATAGCGGGATGGGCGAGCAGTACTTC.

Written as DNA, the CDR3 is TGCAGTGCTAGGCGAGACAGGGCGGAGTACGAGCAGTACTTC. The encoded protein is CSARRDRAEYEQYF. The chain links TRBV20-1 to TRBJ2-7, with 7 nucleotides matching TRBD1. Germline CDR1 is DFQATT and CDR2 is SNEGSKA (reference sequence). With 3 bases clipped from V and 4 bases from J, the junction kept 9 bases outside the gene matches. CDR3 length: 14 amino acids.

The rearrangement uses TRBV20-1 and TRBJ2-7, with 9 bases that match TRBD1. From germline, CDR1 is DFQATT and CDR2 SNEGSKA (reference sequence). Trimming cost V 3 bases and J 1 base; bases outside gene matches: 7. The CDR3 contains 15 residues. In DNA form, the CDR3 reads TGCAGTGCTAGTGGGGGACAGGGCTATTCCTACGAGCAGTACTTC. Protein: CSASGGQGYSYEQYF.

The V and J genes are TRBV7-8 and TRBJ2-7; 7 bases line up with TRBD2. This CDR3 is built from 14 residues. Germline CDR1 reads SGHVS; CDR2 reads FQNEAQ. V lost 5 bases and J lost 0; bases outside the gene matches: 4. The CDR3 nucleotides read TGTGCCAGCAGCCCGAGGGACTACTCCTACGAGCAGTACTTC. Protein product: CASSPRDYSYEQYF. Based on the CDR3 plus reference TRBV7-8 and TRBJ2-7, the full variable domain is GAGVSQSPRYKVAKRGQDVALRCDPISGHVSLFWYQQALGQGPEFLTYFQNEAQLDKSGLPSDRFFAERPEGSVSTLKIQRTQQEDSAVYLCASSPRDYSYEQYFGPGTRLTVT.

This clonotype has ten or more counts. The genes are TRBV11-1 and TRBJ1-3, with unresolved D. The CDR3 covers 15 residues. Trimming stripped 2 bases from V and 0 bases from J, with 8 bases between. Germline V gene lookup returns CDR1 SGHAT and CDR2 FQDESV (reference sequence). The CDR3, as DNA: TGTGCCAGCAGCTTAACAAGGACCTCTGGAAACACCATATATTTT. Amino acids: CASSLTRTSGNTIYF.

This clonotype was observed at least ten times. The chain carries TRBV11-1 and TRBJ1-1; no firm D call. The germline gives CDR1 SGHAT, CDR2 FQDESV (reference sequence). The CDR3 loop spans 14 amino acids. The V end was cut by 0 bases, the J end by 0 bases, with 5 bases between. In DNA, the CDR3 is TGTGCCAGCAGCTTAGCCGGATTGAACACTGAAGCTTTCTTT. Amino acids: CASSLAGLNTEAFF.

The chain is built from TRBV19 and TRBJ2-7; unclear D gene. The CDR3 is made up of 13 amino acids. Looked up from germline, CDR1 is LNHDA and CDR2 is SQIVND (reference sequence). Trimming pared 5 bases from V and 3 bases from J, leaving 11 bases between. This CDR3 is CASSAPSSYEQYF. In DNA form, the CDR3 reads TGTGCCAGTAGTGCCCCGTCGAGCTACGAGCAGTACTTC.